This T cell receptor (beta chain) came from a study of cytomegalovirus exposure and HLA in healthy donors. Whole-study findings and limits: In vitro data verified three CMV-associated chains as specific for CMV antigens. In a later analysis, parvovirus B19, influenza, CMV and Epstein-Barr virus appeared linked to several top co-occurrence clusters.

The CDR3 is made up of 13 amino acids. Germline V lookup: CDR1 SQVTM, CDR2 ANQGSEA. V dropped 0 bases and J dropped 5 bases, with 10 bases sitting between them. Regarding this clone: As yet, its antigen is unknown.

Vbeta (60) and Jbeta (13) primers were used in the PCR. In the authors' workflow: Approximately 9.9 million of tens of millions of unique TCR beta chains were shared, per a later count. Assay: immunoSEQ multiplex PCR; the TCRdb copy retains only in-frame clones and omits some. V and J calls and clone size are copied from that table; D and trimming were computed from the DNA. The table lists roughly 140,000 clones, approximately 70% of them singletons. The sequencing sample was made of PBMCs. This TCR came from a human donor in good health. The chain has TRBV29-1 and TRBJ1-2, with a possible D match to TRBD1 (5 bases). CDR3 region: CSVEDRVGYGYTF. CDR3 sequence (DNA): TGCAGCGTTGAAGACAGGGTAGGGTATGGCTACACCTTC.